Each of the 27 T cell receptor beta chains below was sequenced from the same sample in a study of T cells in Graves' hyperthyroidism and ophthalmopathy (dated by TCRdb to 2018 to 2020). The method was multiplex PCR. Sequenced on an Illumina HiSeq 2000. The TCR beta CDR3 regions were amplified from RNA transcripts. A first-round RT-PCR of the TCR CDR3 used the HTBI primer set with the Qiagen OneStep RT-PCR kit. TCRdb's own reprocessing of the public reads used fastp at Q25 and MiXCR and kept productive beta chains. CDR3 protein duplicates are merged, each entry listing the most common genes and DNA. The sample table records roughly 250,000 distinct CDR3 sequences; about 14% of these occur just once. The top ten clones comprise approximately 12% of the sample. Sequencing used blood. The receptors derive from a woman in her thirties or forties with Graves' hyperthyroidism that later progressed to Graves' ophthalmopathy.

This clonotype was detected ten times or more. The chain is built from TRBV20-1 and TRBJ2-5; D unclear. The CDR3 has 10 residues. Germline V gives CDR1 DFQATT, CDR2 SNEGSKA (reference sequence). The ends were cut back, 4 bases at V and 5 bases at J, with 5 bases in the middle. CDR3 in amino acids: CSANYETQYF. The CDR3 bases are TGCAGTGCTAATTACGAGACCCAGTACTTC.

This clonotype occurred many times. V usage is TRBV19 and J usage is TRBJ1-1; D unclear. This CDR3 comprises 12 residues. Trimming pared 7 bases from V and 4 bases from J, leaving 10 bases between. Looked up from germline, CDR1 is LNHDA and CDR2 is SQIVND (reference sequence). The CDR3 sequence is CASTIGRTEAFF. DNA of the CDR3: TGTGCCAGTACCATCGGGCGCACTGAAGCTTTCTTT.

This clonotype was counted at least ten times. The chain recombines TRBV18 with TRBJ1-1; a possible D gene is TRBD1 (6 bases). Germline assignment: CDR1 KGHSH and CDR2 LQKENI. Trimming shortened V by 3 bases and J by 2 bases, and 10 bases separated the two germline ends. The CDR3 has 14 amino acids. The CDR3 coding sequence is TGTGCCAGCTCACCCAGACAGGACAACACTGAAGCTTTCTTT. Translation: CASSPRQDNTEAFF.

The rearrangement joins TRBV27 to TRBJ2-1; 14 bases map to TRBD2. The CDR3 sequence is 18 residues long. In germline, CDR1 is MNHEY, CDR2 SMNVEV (reference sequence). The junction had 10 bases not matched to a gene; V was cut back by 9 bases and J by 0 bases. The CDR3 loop is CASGEGTSGSLSYNEQFF. Written as DNA, the CDR3 is TGTGCCAGTGGGGAGGGGACTAGCGGGAGTCTCTCCTACAATGAGCAGTTCTTC.

Ten or more counts support this clonotype. The V call is TRBV7-3, the J call TRBJ2-1; 8 positions match TRBD2. Germline CDR1 SGHTA, CDR2 FQGTGA. With 4 bases clipped from V and 0 bases from J, the junction kept 2 bases outside the gene matches. The CDR3 loop spans 15 amino acids. The CDR3 DNA sequence: TGTGCCAGCAGCTACGGGGGGGGCTCCTACAATGAGCAGTTCTTC. Translating it yields CASSYGGGSYNEQFF.

This sequence joins TRBV7-9 and TRBJ2-3, with D unresolved. V was pared by 9 bases and J by 0 bases, with 13 bases between. The CDR3 extends over 14 amino acids. Germline V gene lookup returns CDR1 SEHNR and CDR2 FQNEAQ (reference sequence). CDR3: CASMRISSTDTQYF. The CDR3 region has the DNA TGTGCCAGTATGAGAATCTCTAGCACAGATACGCAGTATTTT.

Turning to this clonotype: One end of the junction varies from germline; a read error may be responsible. This chain links TRBV7-3 with TRBJ2-5; D unclear. Germline CDR1 is SGHTA and CDR2 is FQGTGA. CDR3 length: 13 residues. DNA of the CDR3: TGTCCCAGCAGCTTAAACGGCCAAGAGACCCAGTACTTC. It codes for CPSSLNGQETQYF.

This clonotype came up many times. This chain uses TRBV30 with TRBJ2-1; 8 nucleotides match TRBD2. Trimming took 2 bases from V and 10 from J; bases not matched to a gene: 7. Germline V CDR1 and CDR2: GTSNPN, SVGIG (reference sequence). This CDR3 is built from 13 residues. The CDR3 sequence: CAWSTPPGGEQFF. CDR3 sequence (DNA): TGTGCCTGGAGTACCCCCCCGGGGGGGGAGCAGTTCTTC. Complete variable domain (other parts from reference TRBV30 and TRBJ2-1): SQTIHQWPATLVQPVGSPLSLECTVEGTSNPNLYWYRQAAGRGLQLLFYSVGIGQISSEVPQNLSASRPQDRQFILSSKKLLLSDSGFYLCAWSTPPGGEQFFGPGTRLTVL.

At least ten counts were recorded for this clonotype. V is TRBV2 and J is TRBJ2-1; TRBD2 agrees at 7 bases. After removal of 5 bases from V and 4 bases from J, the junction contained 8 bases not matched to a gene. The CDR3 has 15 amino acids. Germline V gives CDR1 SNHLY, CDR2 FYNNEI. The CDR3 DNA reads TGTGCCAGCAGTACCGTCGGGGGAGGGTACAATGAGCAGTTCTTC. Its protein is CASSTVGGGYNEQFF.

This clonotype was counted many times. The genes are TRBV2 and TRBJ2-2; D possibly corresponds to TRBD1 (6 bases). This CDR3 is 15 amino acids long. The ends were cut back, 6 bases at V and 3 bases at J, with 14 bases in the middle. CDR1 is SNHLY and CDR2 is FYNNEI in the germline V gene. CDR3 sequence (DNA): TGTGCCAGCAGGAGGGGGAGTCGCGACACCGGGGAGCTGTTTTTT. Translating gives CASRRGSRDTGELFF.

The sample holds many counts of this clonotype. The chain combines TRBV28 with TRBJ2-7; D uncertain. CDR1 and CDR2 (germline): MDHEN, SYDVKM. V was cut by 6 bases and J by 1 base, with 13 bases left in between. The CDR3 is 14 residues long. The CDR3 reads CASRTPYISYEQYF. In DNA form, the CDR3 reads TGTGCCAGCAGAACGCCCTATATTTCCTACGAGCAGTACTTC.

The sample holds many counts of this clonotype. V and J are TRBV9 and TRBJ2-1; 9 bases line up with TRBD2. Germline V gives CDR1 SGDLS, CDR2 YYNGEE. CDR3 length equals 15 residues. V lost 1 base to trimming and J lost 5 bases; unmatched junction nucleotides: 4. The DNA for the CDR3 is TGTGCCAGCAGCGTAAGCGGGAGGACGCACAATGAGCAGTTCTTC. Translated, it gives CASSVSGRTHNEQFF.

There are many counts of this clonotype. The chain uses TRBV12-3 or TRBV12-4 and TRBJ2-3, with D hard to call. Trimming stripped 8 bases from V and 1 base from J, with 1 base between. The CDR3 consists of 10 residues. The CDR3 DNA reads TGTGCCAGCGGCACAGATACGCAGTATTTT. As protein: CASGTDTQYF.

This clonotype was seen repeatedly, ten times or more. J is TRBJ2-1 and V is TRBV7-8, with D maybe TRBD2 (6 bases). This CDR3 has 15 residues. Deletions cut 4 bases from V and 5 bases from J, with 15 bases between. Germline lookup yields CDR1 SGHVS and CDR2 FQNEAQ. The CDR3 bases are TGTGCCAGCAGCTCGTCGGGACTTCGGCACAATGAGCAGTTCTTC. This gives the protein CASSSSGLRHNEQFF.

The table lists this clonotype with a few counts. The V call is TRBV20-1, the J call TRBJ2-1; TRBD2 matches at 9 bases. The junction had 4 bases not matched to a gene; V was cut back by 7 bases and J by 0 bases. The germline V gene has CDR1 DFQATT and CDR2 SNEGSKA (reference sequence). This CDR3 comprises 14 residues. The CDR3 DNA reads TGCAGTGGCCCGGGACTAGCCTCCTACAATGAGCAGTTCTTC. Translation gives CSGPGLASYNEQFF.

A few counts support this clonotype. This chain uses TRBV10-3 with TRBJ2-1; D is uncertain. Trimming stripped 6 bases from V and 0 bases from J, with 9 bases between. This CDR3 comprises 14 residues. The V gene's germline CDR1 is ENHRY and CDR2 SYGVKD. CDR3 protein: CAIRTESSYNEQFF. DNA for the CDR3: TGTGCCATCAGGACGGAGAGCTCCTACAATGAGCAGTTCTTC.

This clonotype was recorded many times. CDR3 sequence (DNA): TGCAGTGCTAGGCGCAGGGGGCTCAGCGGGGAGCTGTTTTTT. This codes for CSARRRGLSGELFF. The chain uses TRBV20-1 and TRBJ2-2; 8 nucleotides line up with TRBD1. The V gene end was trimmed by 3 bases and the J gene end by 7 bases; junction bases not matched to a gene: 7. Germline V gives CDR1 DFQATT, CDR2 SNEGSKA (reference sequence). The CDR3 sequence is 14 residues long.

This clonotype turned up a few times. A much bigger clone sits one base away, suggesting this may be a read error. The chain employs TRBV28 and TRBJ1-1; maybe TRBD1 (6 bases). The ends were cut back, 9 bases at V and 4 bases at J, with 18 bases in the middle. The CDR3 extends over 14 amino acids. Germline-derived CDR1 and CDR2 are MDHEN and SYDVKM. The DNA of the CDR3 is TGTGCCAGTTTGGACAGCTTAAAGAGCACTGAAGCTTTCTTT. Protein sequence: CASLDSLKSTEAFF.

This clonotype was counted at least ten times. J is TRBJ1-2 and V is TRBV28; 10 bases are a match to TRBD1. CDR3 length: 16 amino acids. The V segment lost 6 bases and the J segment 5 bases; nucleotides outside the gene matches: 12. The germline CDR1 and CDR2 sequences are MDHEN and SYDVKM. CDR3 residues: CASSPGGWDRGYGYTF. CDR3 bases: TGTGCCAGCAGCCCGGGGGGTTGGGACAGGGGTTATGGCTACACCTTC.

This clonotype was counted many times. The V call is TRBV2, the J call TRBJ2-3; possibly TRBD1 for D (6 bases). The CDR3 contains 17 residues. CDR1 and CDR2 (germline): SNHLY, FYNNEI. V lost 3 bases and J 2 bases, leaving 18 bases between the germline ends. The CDR3 protein is CASSDLFGGPNTDTQYF. CDR3 in DNA: TGTGCCAGCAGTGATTTGTTTGGGGGCCCCAACACAGATACGCAGTATTTT.

This clonotype appeared a few times. The chain carries TRBV7-9 and TRBJ2-7, with D maybe TRBD2 (6 bases). Germline-derived CDR1 and CDR2 are SEHNR and FQNEAQ (reference sequence). The CDR3 is made up of 17 amino acids. Trimming took 1 base from V and 6 from J, leaving 22 bases between them. CDR3: CASSLGGDSSLSGEQYF. CDR3 bases: TGTGCCAGCAGCTTAGGGGGGGATAGCTCCCTGTCTGGCGAGCAGTACTTC.

This clonotype was detected many times. This rearrangement joins TRBV20-1 to TRBJ2-3; D ambiguous. The length of the CDR3 is 16 residues. CDR1 DFQATT and CDR2 SNEGSKA come from the germline V gene (reference sequence). V was clipped by 5 bases and J by 4 bases, with 22 bases between them. The CDR3: CSASDLPARMADTQYF. The CDR3 bases are TGCAGTGCTTCGGACCTACCGGCACGGATGGCAGATACGCAGTATTTT.

The chain carries TRBV9 and TRBJ2-1; 9 nucleotides agree with TRBD2. The germline V gene encodes CDR1 SGDLS and CDR2 YYNGEE. The length of the CDR3 is 14 residues. Trimming at V came to 2 bases and at J to 10 bases, leaving 7 bases not matched to a gene. CDR3 in amino acids: CASSVTSGSGEQFF. The CDR3 DNA follows: TGTGCCAGCAGCGTGACTAGCGGCTCGGGGGAGCAGTTCTTC.

This clonotype was observed many times. The chain employs TRBV27 and TRBJ1-1; TRBD1 is a possible D gene (5 bases). The CDR3 totals 14 residues. Trimming removed 3 bases at V and 4 bases at J, with 12 bases between. From germline, CDR1 is MNHEY and CDR2 SMNVEV (reference sequence). CDR3 residues: CASSLGVSITEAFF. The DNA for the CDR3 is TGTGCCAGCAGTTTGGGGGTTTCGATCACTGAAGCTTTCTTT.

This clonotype has ten or more counts. J is TRBJ2-1 and V is TRBV11-1; D gene unclear. The ends were cut back, 3 bases at V and 2 bases at J, with 11 bases in the middle. Germline V gene lookup returns CDR1 SGHAT and CDR2 FQDESV (reference sequence). This CDR3 comprises 15 residues. The CDR3 bases are TGTGCCAGCAGCTTGAGTGCCGGACCCTACAATGAGCAGTTCTTC. Its protein product is CASSLSAGPYNEQFF. Full variable domain (rest looked up from reference TRBV11-1 and TRBJ2-1): EAEVAQSPRYKITEKSQAVAFWCDPISGHATLYWYRQILGQGPELLVQFQDESVVDDSQLPKDRFSAERLKGVDSTLKIQPAELGDSAMYLCASSLSAGPYNEQFFGPGTRLTVL.

The chain joins TRBV28 to TRBJ2-7; 10 nucleotides match TRBD2. In germline, CDR1 is MDHEN, CDR2 SYDVKM. With 1 base clipped from V and 5 bases from J, the junction kept 8 bases outside the gene matches. The CDR3 contains 16 residues. CDR3 in amino acids: CASSLYIGLAGDEQYF. For the CDR3, the DNA is TGTGCCAGCAGTTTATACATAGGGCTAGCGGGAGACGAGCAGTACTTC.

The chain employs TRBV11-3 and TRBJ2-7; D gene unclear. The CDR3 length is 14 residues. The germline gives CDR1 SGHNT, CDR2 YENEEA. Deletions cut 5 bases from V and 4 bases from J, with 15 bases between. The CDR3 DNA sequence: TGTGCCAGCAGCCCCCCCCAAGGAAAGTACGAGCAGTACTTC. It is translated as CASSPPQGKYEQYF.